The table lists the clone carrying this T cell receptor beta chain with many counts. Per germline, CDR1 KGHDR and CDR2 SFDVKD. Trimming shortened V by 4 bases and J by 3 bases, and 9 bases separated the two germline ends. CDR3 length: 13 residues. The sample belongs to a study of early T cells in non-severe SARS-CoV-2 infection. Each single cDNA molecule received a unique molecular identifier. MiXCR, applied by TCRdb to the 5' RACE reads, yields one record per CDR3 protein. The table has about 49,000 distinct CDR3 sequences, roughly 12% seen once; the top ten hold 2.5% to 3%. The specimen was whole blood, collected at baseline. The TCR was taken from an adult who was a healthcare worker with PCR-confirmed SARS-CoV-2 infection or an uninfected control (not recorded which). The chain links TRBV24-1 to TRBJ2-7; D may be TRBD1 (6 bases). CDR3 bases: TGTGCCACCAGTGAAACAGGGATCTACGAGCAGTACTTC. Translation: CATSETGIYEQYF.